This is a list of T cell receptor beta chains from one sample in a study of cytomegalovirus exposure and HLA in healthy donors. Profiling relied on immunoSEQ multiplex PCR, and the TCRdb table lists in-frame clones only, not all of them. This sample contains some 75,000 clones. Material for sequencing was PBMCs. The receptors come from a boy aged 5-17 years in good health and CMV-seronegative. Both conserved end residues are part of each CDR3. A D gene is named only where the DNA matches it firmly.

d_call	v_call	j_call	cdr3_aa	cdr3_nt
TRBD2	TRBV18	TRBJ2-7	CASSPTSGVDLVEQYF	TGTGCCAGCTCACCAACTAGCGGTGTAGATCTCGTCGAGCAGTACTTC
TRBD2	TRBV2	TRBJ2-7	CAMTGTSENEQYF	TGTGCCATGACCGGGACTAGCGAAAACGAGCAGTACTTC
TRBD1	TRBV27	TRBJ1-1	CASSTRPGQKNTEAFF	TGTGCCAGCAGTACGCGCCCGGGACAGAAGAACACTGAAGCTTTCTTT
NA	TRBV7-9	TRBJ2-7	CASSTGIMQGHEQYF	TGTGCCAGCAGCACCGGCATTATGCAGGGCCACGAGCAGTACTTC
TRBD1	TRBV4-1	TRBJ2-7	CASSTPGTGGEQYF	TGCGCCAGCAGCACCCCAGGGACAGGGGGCGAGCAGTACTTC
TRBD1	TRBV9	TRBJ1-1	CASSSTGGVGNTEAFF	TGTGCCAGCAGCTCGACAGGGGGTGTCGGGAACACTGAAGCTTTCTTT
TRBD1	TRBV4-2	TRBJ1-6	CASSRLDRDDSPLHF	TGTGCCAGCAGCCGCCTGGACAGGGACGATTCACCCCTCCACTTT
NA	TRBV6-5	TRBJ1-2	CASSYSKGVNYGYTF	TGTGCCAGCAGTTACTCGAAGGGGGTAAACTATGGCTACACCTTC
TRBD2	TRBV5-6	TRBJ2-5	CASTSGVQENQYF	TGTGCCAGCACTAGCGGGGTCCAAGAGAACCAGTACTTC
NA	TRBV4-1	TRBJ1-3	CASSQGALSGNTIYF	TGCGCCAGCAGCCAAGGGGCTCTATCTGGAAACACCATATATTTT
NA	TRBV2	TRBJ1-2	CASSEGPGDTNYGYTF	TGTGCCAGCAGTGAGGGGCCAGGCGACACCAACTATGGCTACACCTTC
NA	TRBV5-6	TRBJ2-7	CASSYAGVYEQYF	TGTGCCAGCAGCTACGCAGGGGTCTACGAGCAGTACTTC
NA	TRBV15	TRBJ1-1	CATSRDRGGQDTEAFF	TGTGCCACCAGCAGAGATCGCGGGGGGCAGGACACTGAAGCTTTCTTT
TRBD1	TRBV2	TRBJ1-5	CASSPGTASNQPQHF	TGTGCCAGCAGTCCAGGGACAGCTAGCAATCAGCCCCAGCATTTT
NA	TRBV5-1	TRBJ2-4	CASSPQGLAKNIQYF	TGCGCCAGCAGCCCACAGGGCCTAGCCAAAAACATTCAGTACTTC
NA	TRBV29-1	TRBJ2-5	CSVSGWFQETQYF	TGCAGCGTTTCCGGGTGGTTCCAAGAGACCCAGTACTTC
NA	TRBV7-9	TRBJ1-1	CASSSDTEAFF	TGTGCCAGCAGCTCCGACACTGAAGCTTTCTTT
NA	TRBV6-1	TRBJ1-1	CASSRMNTEAFF	TGTGCCAGCAGTCGTATGAACACTGAAGCTTTCTTT
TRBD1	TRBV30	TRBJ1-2	CAWSAQSWTGQGYTF	TGTGCCTGGAGTGCGCAGTCCTGGACAGGGCAGGGCTACACCTTC
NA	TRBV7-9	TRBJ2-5	CASSIGTGALVKTQYF	TGTGCCAGCAGCATTGGGACTGGAGCCTTGGTGAAGACCCAGTACTTC
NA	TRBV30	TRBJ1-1	CAWGTGSTRGGEAFF	TGTGCCTGGGGTACCGGGAGCACTCGGGGGGGTGAAGCTTTCTTT
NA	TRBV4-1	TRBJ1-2	CASSQEQGNYGYTF	TGCGCCAGCAGCCAAGAACAGGGTAACTATGGCTACACCTTC
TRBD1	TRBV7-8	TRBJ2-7	CASGWTGYEQYF	TGTGCCAGCGGCTGGACAGGGTACGAGCAGTACTTC
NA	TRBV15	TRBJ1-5	CATSRDHLLRSPVNQPQHF	TGTGCCACCAGCAGAGATCATCTTTTGAGGTCTCCCGTCAATCAGCCCCAGCATTTT
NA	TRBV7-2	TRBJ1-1	CASSSLPGELNTEAFF	TGTGCCAGCAGCTCCCTTCCGGGGGAGTTGAACACTGAAGCTTTCTTT
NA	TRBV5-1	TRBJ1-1	CASSLDTATYTEAFF	TGCGCCAGCAGCTTAGATACAGCTACTTACACTGAAGCTTTCTTT
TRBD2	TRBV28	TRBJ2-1	CASSPGTSGRVGLEFF	TGTGCCAGCAGTCCCGGGACTAGCGGGAGGGTCGGTTTGGAGTTCTTC
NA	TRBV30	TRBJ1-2	CAWSVLGGGYTF	TGTGCCTGGAGTGTACTGGGGGGAGGCTACACCTTC
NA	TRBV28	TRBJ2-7	CASSLGSYYGQYF	TGTGCCAGCAGTTTGGGCAGCTATTACGGGCAGTACTTC
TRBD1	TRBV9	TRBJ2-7	CASSVGQGIYEQYF	TGTGCCAGCAGCGTAGGACAGGGGATTTACGAGCAGTACTTC
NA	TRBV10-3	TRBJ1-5	CAISGNLGPQHF	TGTGCCATCAGTGGCAACCTAGGGCCCCAGCATTTT
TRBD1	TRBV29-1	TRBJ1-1	CSVFRTGNTEAFF	TGCAGCGTTTTCAGGACAGGGAACACTGAAGCTTTCTTT
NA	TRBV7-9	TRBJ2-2	CASSLGGSFGTGELFF	TGTGCCAGCAGCTTAGGAGGGTCATTCGGCACCGGGGAGCTGTTTTTT
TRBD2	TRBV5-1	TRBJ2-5	CASSYDSGMPTQYF	TGCGCCAGCAGTTACGATAGCGGGATGCCGACCCAGTACTTC
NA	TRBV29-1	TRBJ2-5	CSETGYQDRTQYF	TGCAGCGAGACAGGCTACCAAGACCGGACCCAGTACTTC
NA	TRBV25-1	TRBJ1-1	CASSVSGTPNTEAFF	TGTGCCAGCAGTGTCTCGGGGACACCGAACACTGAAGCTTTCTTT
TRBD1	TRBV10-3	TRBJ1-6	CAIRPGTGQGSPLHF	TGTGCCATCAGACCCGGGACAGGGCAAGGGTCACCCCTCCACTTT
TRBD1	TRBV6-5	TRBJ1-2	CASSRQGIYGYTF	TGTGCCAGCAGCCGACAGGGGATCTATGGCTACACCTTC
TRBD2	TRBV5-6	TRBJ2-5	CASSTRLAGGDGAQYF	TGTGCCAGCAGCACACGACTAGCGGGAGGGGATGGGGCCCAGTACTTC
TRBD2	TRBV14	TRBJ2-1	CASSPMSSGEQFF	TGTGCCAGCAGCCCAATGAGTAGCGGGGAGCAGTTCTTC
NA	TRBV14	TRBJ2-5	CASSQPRGQGETQYF	TGTGCCAGCAGCCAACCCAGGGGCCAGGGGGAGACCCAGTACTTC
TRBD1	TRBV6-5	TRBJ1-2	CASSYSERGPSTF	TGTGCCAGCAGTTACTCGGAGAGGGGGCCGTCGACCTTC
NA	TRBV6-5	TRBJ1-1	CASSYSIRGADTEAFF	TGTGCCAGCAGTTACTCGATTCGGGGGGCGGACACTGAAGCTTTCTTT
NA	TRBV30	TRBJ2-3	CAWSVLRGDTQYF	TGTGCCTGGAGTGTACTGCGGGGAGATACGCAGTATTTT
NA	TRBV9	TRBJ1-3	CASSVALNSGNTIYF	TGTGCCAGCAGCGTAGCTCTTAACTCTGGAAACACCATATATTTT
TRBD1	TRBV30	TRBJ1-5	CAWSTHRGGNQPQHF	TGTGCCTGGAGTACACACAGGGGGGGGAATCAGCCCCAGCATTTT
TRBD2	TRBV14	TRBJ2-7	CASSPGLAGGLLSYEQYF	TGTGCCAGCAGCCCAGGACTAGCGGGAGGTCTCCTATCCTACGAGCAGTACTTC
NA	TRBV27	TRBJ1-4	CASSFSGGHNEKLFF	TGTGCCAGCAGTTTTTCTGGGGGACACAATGAAAAACTGTTTTTT
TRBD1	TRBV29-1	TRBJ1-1	CSVGGTGGTEAFF	TGCAGCGTGGGAGGGACAGGGGGCACTGAAGCTTTCTTT
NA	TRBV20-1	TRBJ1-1	CSAETPGAFF	TGCAGTGCCGAGACCCCAGGAGCTTTCTTT
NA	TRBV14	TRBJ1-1	CASRGWEDTEAFF	TGTGCCAGCAGAGGATGGGAGGACACTGAAGCTTTCTTT